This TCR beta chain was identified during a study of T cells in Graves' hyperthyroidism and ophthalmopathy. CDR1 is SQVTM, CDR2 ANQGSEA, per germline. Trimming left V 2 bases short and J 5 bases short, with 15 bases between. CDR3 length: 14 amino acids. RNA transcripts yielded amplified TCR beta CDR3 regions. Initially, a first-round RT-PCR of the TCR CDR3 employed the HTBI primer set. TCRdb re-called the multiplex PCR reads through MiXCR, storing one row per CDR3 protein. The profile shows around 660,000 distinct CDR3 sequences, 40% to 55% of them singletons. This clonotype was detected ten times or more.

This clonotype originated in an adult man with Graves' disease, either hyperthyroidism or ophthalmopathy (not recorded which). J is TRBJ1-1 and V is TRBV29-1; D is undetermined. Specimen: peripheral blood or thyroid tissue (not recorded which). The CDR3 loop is CSVESNIRGTEAFF. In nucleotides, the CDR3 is TGCAGCGTTGAATCGAACATCAGAGGGACTGAAGCTTTCTTT.